A selection of T cell receptor beta chains follows, all from one sample in a study of shared clonotypes between healthy human individuals. Libraries were prepared by immunoSEQ multiplex PCR; TCRdb keeps only in-frame clonotypes and omits some of them. The sample carries about 1.1 million clones, approximately 80% recorded once. Sequenced input: memory CD4+ T cells from PBMCs. The source is a man in his late teens or twenties in good health. Some clones in this sample may be carry-over from other donors' samples. The CDR3 runs from the conserved cysteine through the conserved F or W. Fields, in order: J gene, V gene, clone size, D gene, CDR3 DNA, CDR3 protein. The D gene is left open where the match is weak. Part of the rows lack a size; the others show once, few, many or a class for expanded clones.

>TRBJ1-5|TRBV28|.|TRBD1
TGTGCCAGCAGTTCCAGACAGGGAAGTCAGCCCCAGCATTTT
CASSSRQGSQPQHF
>TRBJ1-1|TRBV29-1|.|.
TGCAGCGTTCGGCAGGGTCTAGCGGTGAACACTGAAGCTTTCTTT
CSVRQGLAVNTEAFF
>TRBJ2-1|TRBV11-3|.|.
TGTGCCAGCAGCTTAGATGCCAGTGAGCAGTTCTTC
CASSLDASEQFF
>TRBJ1-5|TRBV18|.|TRBD1
TGTGCCAGCTCACCGGGACAGGGGGCTCAGCCCCAGCATTTT
CASSPGQGAQPQHF
>TRBJ1-1|TRBV5-1|.|.
TGCGCCAGCAGCTTGGGAGGCAGGGAGGGTTGGAACACTGAAGCTTTCTTT
CASSLGGREGWNTEAFF
>TRBJ2-5|TRBV6-1|.|TRBD2
TGTGCCAGCAGTAAAGGACTAGCGGGAGCGGGGGAGACCCAGTACTTC
CASSKGLAGAGETQYF
>TRBJ2-7|TRBV7-8|.|TRBD1
TGTGCCAGCAGCTTAGCTGCCGGGACAGGGGTCTACGAGCAGTACTTC
CASSLAAGTGVYEQYF
>TRBJ2-3|TRBV28|.|TRBD1
TGTGCCAGCAGTTTATTAGGACAGGGGGCGGATACGCAGTATTTT
CASSLLGQGADTQYF
>TRBJ1-3|TRBV6-1|few|TRBD1
TGTGCCAGCAGTGATCGACAGGGAGGTAGAAACACCATATATTTT
CASSDRQGGRNTIYF
>TRBJ2-1|TRBV18|.|TRBD2
TGTGCCAGCTCACCTGGGACTAGCGGGAGAAAAGAGCAGTTCTTC
CASSPGTSGRKEQFF
>TRBJ2-2|TRBV6-5|many|TRBD1
TGTGCCAGCAGCCCTCGACAGGGGGGGACCGGGGAGCTGTTTTTT
CASSPRQGGTGELFF
>TRBJ2-5|TRBV6-4|.|.
TGTGCCAGCAGTGACTCTGGACAGGGAGGGGAGACCCAGTACTTC
CASSDSGQGGETQYF
>TRBJ2-7|TRBV7-2|.|.
TGTGCCAGCAGCTCTCCTCCGGGGGGCCACTACTTTATTCCCTACGAGCAGTACTTC
CASSSPPGGHYFIPYEQYF
>TRBJ2-5|TRBV29-1|many|TRBD1
TGCAGCGTTGACCAGGGGGCGGAGGAGACCCAGTACTTC
CSVDQGAEETQYF